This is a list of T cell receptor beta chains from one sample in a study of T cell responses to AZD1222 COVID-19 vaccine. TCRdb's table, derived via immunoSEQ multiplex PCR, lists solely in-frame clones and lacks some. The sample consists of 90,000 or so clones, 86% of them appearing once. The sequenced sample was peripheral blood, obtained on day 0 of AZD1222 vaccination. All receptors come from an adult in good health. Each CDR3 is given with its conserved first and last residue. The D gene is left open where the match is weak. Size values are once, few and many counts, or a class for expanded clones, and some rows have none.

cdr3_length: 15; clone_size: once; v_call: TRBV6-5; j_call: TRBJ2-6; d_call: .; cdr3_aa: CASSLSGSGANVLTF; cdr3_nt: TGTGCCAGCAGTTTAAGCGGCTCTGGGGCCAACGTCCTGACTTTC
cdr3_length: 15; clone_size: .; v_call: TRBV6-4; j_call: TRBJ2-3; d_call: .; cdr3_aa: CASSDSMAGTDTQYF; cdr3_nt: TGTGCCAGCAGTGACTCGATGGCAGGCACAGATACGCAGTATTTT
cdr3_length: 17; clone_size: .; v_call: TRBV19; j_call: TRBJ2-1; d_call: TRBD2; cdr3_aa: CASSTGLAGGRGNEQFF; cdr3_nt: TGTGCCAGTAGTACCGGACTAGCGGGGGGCCGAGGCAATGAGCAGTTCTTC
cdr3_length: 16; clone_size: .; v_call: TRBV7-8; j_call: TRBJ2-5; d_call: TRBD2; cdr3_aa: CASSLARLAGVETQYF; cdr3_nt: TGTGCCAGCAGCTTAGCTAGACTAGCGGGAGTTGAGACCCAGTACTTC
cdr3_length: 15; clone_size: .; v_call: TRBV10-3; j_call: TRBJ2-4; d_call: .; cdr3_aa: CAISESSFQRDIQYF; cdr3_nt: TGTGCCATCAGTGAGTCAAGCTTCCAGCGTGACATTCAGTACTTC
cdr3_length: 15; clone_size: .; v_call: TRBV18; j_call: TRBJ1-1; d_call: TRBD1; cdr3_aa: CASSIRTGRDTEAFF; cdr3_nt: TGTGCCAGCTCAATAAGGACAGGGCGTGACACTGAAGCTTTCTTT
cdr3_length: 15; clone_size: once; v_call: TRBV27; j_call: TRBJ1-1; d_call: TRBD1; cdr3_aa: CASSRNRGVNTEAFF; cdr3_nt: TGTGCCAGCAGTCGGAACAGGGGGGTAAACACTGAAGCTTTCTTT
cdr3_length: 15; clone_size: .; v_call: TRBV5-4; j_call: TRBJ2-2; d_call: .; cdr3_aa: CASSWQGGGTGELFF; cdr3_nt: TGTGCCAGCAGCTGGCAGGGGGGAGGTACCGGGGAGCTGTTTTTT
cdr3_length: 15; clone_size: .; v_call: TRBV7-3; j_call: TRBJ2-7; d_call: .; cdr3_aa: CASSLGLSSSYEQYF; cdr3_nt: TGTGCCAGCAGCTTAGGACTTTCCAGCTCCTACGAGCAGTACTTC
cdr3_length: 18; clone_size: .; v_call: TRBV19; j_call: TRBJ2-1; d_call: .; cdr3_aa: CASSIDQVGADSYNEQFF; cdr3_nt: TGTGCCAGTAGTATAGATCAGGTCGGGGCGGATTCCTACAATGAGCAGTTCTTC
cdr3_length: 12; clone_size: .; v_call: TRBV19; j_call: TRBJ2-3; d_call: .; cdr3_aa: CASSIRRDTQYF; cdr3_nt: TGTGCCAGTAGTATTAGGAGAGATACGCAGTATTTT